The present T cell receptor (beta chain) was sequenced within a study of T-cell memory formation after mild COVID-19. A single record per CDR3 protein comes from TCRdb applying MiXCR to the 5' RACE reads. The table shows hundreds of thousands of distinct CDR3 sequences, with 25% to 30% occurring only once. Study-wide points: Researchers found some responding clones in pre-infection memory, a sign that cross-reactive memory joined.

For this clonotype: No antigen is known for it.

The CDR3 covers 15 residues. Per the germline V gene, CDR1 is SEHNR and CDR2 is FQNEAQ (reference sequence). The ends lost 6 bases at V and 9 bases at J; junction bases unmatched: 12. This clonotype originated in an adult woman who had mild COVID-19 (a few samples of this study predate the infection). Cell type and time point are not known. Sequencing was carried out using PBMCs or a T cell subset sorted from them (not recorded which). This chain joins TRBV7-9 and TRBJ2-1, with TRBD2 identical over 9 bases. The CDR3 sequence: CASSRLAGDRGEQFF. For the CDR3, the DNA is TGTGCCAGCAGTCGGTTAGCGGGGGATCGAGGTGAGCAGTTCTTC.